Sequencing of this T cell receptor (beta chain) was carried out in a study of blood T cell repertoires in COVID-19. The trim removed 5 bases at V and 2 bases at J, leaving 10 bases unmatched. From germline, CDR1 is SGHNT and CDR2 YENEEA. The CDR3 has 18 residues. Seattle's enrolled individuals joined amid active infection and were then monitored longitudinally. The method was immunoSEQ multiplex PCR; TCRdb's version includes in-frame clones alone and lacks a portion of them. Of about 420,000 clones listed, over 85% were seen once; the top ten hold 0.75% to 0.85%. Sequencing used peripheral blood. The chain links TRBV11-3 to TRBJ2-3, with TRBD2 matching over 13 bases. The source is a man aged 18-30 years with COVID-19, enrolled during active disease. Here the CDR3 DNA reads TGTGCCAGCAGCCGACTCGGGACTAGCGGGGATAACACAGATACGCAGTATTTT. It codes for CASSRLGTSGDNTDTQYF.